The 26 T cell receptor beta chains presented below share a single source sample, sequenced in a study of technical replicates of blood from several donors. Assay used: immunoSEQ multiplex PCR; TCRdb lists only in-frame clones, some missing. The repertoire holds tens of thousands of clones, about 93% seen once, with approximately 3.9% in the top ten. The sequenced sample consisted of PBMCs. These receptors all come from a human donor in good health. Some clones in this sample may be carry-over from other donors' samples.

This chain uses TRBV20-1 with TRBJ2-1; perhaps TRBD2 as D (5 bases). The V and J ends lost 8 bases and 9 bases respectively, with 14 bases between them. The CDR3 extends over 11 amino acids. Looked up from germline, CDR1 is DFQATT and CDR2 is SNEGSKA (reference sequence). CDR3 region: CSTTWRSEQFF. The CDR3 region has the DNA TGCAGTACTACCTGGAGGAGTGAGCAGTTCTTC.

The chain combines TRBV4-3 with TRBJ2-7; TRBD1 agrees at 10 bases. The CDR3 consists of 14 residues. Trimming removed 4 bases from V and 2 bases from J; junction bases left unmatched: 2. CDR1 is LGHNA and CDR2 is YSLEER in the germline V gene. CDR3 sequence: CASSPGQGAYEQYF. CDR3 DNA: TGCGCCAGCAGCCCCGGACAGGGGGCCTACGAGCAGTACTTC.

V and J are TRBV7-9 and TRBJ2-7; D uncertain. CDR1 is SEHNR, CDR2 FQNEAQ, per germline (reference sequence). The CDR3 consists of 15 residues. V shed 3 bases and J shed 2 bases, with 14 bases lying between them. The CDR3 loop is CASSLSQVLTYEQYF. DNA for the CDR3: TGTGCCAGCAGCTTGTCCCAGGTGTTAACCTACGAGCAGTACTTC.

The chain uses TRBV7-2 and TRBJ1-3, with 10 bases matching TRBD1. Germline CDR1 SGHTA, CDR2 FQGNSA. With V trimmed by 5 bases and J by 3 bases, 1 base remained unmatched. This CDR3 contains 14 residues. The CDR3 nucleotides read TGTGCCAGCAGCCGGGACAGGGGTGGAAACACCATATATTTT. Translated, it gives CASSRDRGGNTIYF.

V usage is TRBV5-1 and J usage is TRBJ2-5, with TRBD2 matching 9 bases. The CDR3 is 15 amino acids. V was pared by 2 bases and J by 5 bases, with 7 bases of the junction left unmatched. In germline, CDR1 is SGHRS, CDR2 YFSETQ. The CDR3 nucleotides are TGCGCCAGCAGCTTAGGGCGGGAGGGCATGGAGACCCAGTACTTC. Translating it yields CASSLGREGMETQYF.

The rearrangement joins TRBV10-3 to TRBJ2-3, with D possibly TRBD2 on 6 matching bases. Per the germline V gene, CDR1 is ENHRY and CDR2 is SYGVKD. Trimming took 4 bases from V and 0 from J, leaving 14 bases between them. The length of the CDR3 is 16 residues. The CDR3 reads CAISAQGGKSTDTQYF. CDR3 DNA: TGTGCCATCAGTGCTCAGGGCGGGAAAAGCACAGATACGCAGTATTTT.

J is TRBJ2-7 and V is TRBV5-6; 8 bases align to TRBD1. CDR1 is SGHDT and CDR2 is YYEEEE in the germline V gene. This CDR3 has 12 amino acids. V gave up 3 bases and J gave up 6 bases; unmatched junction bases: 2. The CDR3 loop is CASSSTGVEQYF. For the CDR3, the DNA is TGTGCCAGCAGCTCGACAGGGGTCGAGCAGTACTTC.

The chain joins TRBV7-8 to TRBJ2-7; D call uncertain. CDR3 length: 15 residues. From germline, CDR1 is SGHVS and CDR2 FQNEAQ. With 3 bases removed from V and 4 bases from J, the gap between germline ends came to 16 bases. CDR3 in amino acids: CASSFSPLEVYEQYF. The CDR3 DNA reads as TGTGCCAGCAGCTTTTCGCCGTTAGAAGTATACGAGCAGTACTTC.

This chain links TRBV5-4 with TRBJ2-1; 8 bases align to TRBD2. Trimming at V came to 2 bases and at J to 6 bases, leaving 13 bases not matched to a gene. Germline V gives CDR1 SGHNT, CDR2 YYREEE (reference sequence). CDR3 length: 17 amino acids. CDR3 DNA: TGTGCCAGCAGCTTAAGGGCGGGGGGCCGAAGTTCCAATGAGCAGTTCTTC. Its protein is CASSLRAGGRSSNEQFF.

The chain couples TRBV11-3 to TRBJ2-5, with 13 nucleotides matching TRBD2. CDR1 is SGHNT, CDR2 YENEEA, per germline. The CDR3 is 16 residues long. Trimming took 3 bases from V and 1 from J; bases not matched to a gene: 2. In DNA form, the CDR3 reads TGTGCCAGCAGCTTGGGGACTAGCGGGACCCAAGAGACCCAGTACTTC. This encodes CASSLGTSGTQETQYF.

CDR3 sequence: CATTRDNRNYGYTF. The CDR3 DNA reads as TGTGCCACTACACGGGACAACCGTAACTATGGCTACACCTTC. V usage is TRBV10-3 and J usage is TRBJ1-2, with a weak D call TRBD1 (6 bases). This CDR3 is 14 amino acids long. The germline V gene encodes CDR1 ENHRY and CDR2 SYGVKD. V gave up 10 bases and J gave up 1 base, with 16 bases separating them.

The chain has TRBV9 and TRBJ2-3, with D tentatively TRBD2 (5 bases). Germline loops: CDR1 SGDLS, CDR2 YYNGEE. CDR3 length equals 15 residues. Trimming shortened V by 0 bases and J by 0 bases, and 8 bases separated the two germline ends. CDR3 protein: CASSVAGESTDTQYF. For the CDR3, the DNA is TGTGCCAGCAGCGTAGCCGGGGAAAGCACAGATACGCAGTATTTT.

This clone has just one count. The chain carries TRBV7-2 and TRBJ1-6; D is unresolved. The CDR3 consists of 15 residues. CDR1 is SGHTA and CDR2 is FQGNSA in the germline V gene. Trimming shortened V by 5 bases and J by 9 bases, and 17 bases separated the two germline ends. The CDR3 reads CASSLRFGDISPLHF. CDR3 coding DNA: TGTGCCAGCAGCCTCAGATTCGGGGATATTTCACCCCTCCACTTT. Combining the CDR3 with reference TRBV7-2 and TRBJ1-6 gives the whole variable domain GAGVSQSPSNKVTEKGKDVELRCDPISGHTALYWYRQSLGQGLEFLIYFQGNSAPDKSGLPSDRFSAERTGGSVSTLTIQRTQQEDSAVYLCASSLRFGDISPLHFGNGTRLTVT.

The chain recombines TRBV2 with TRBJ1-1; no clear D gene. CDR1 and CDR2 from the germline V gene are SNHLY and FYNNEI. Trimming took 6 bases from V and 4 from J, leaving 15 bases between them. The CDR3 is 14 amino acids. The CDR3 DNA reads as TGTGCCAGCAGCGGGGAATCAGTTAGCACTGAAGCTTTCTTT. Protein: CASSGESVSTEAFF. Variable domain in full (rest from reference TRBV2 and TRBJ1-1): EPEVTQTPSHQVTQMGQEVILRCVPISNHLYFYWYRQILGQKVEFLVSFYNNEISEKSEIFDDQFSVERPDGSNFTLKIRSTKLEDSAMYFCASSGESVSTEAFFGQGTRLTVV.

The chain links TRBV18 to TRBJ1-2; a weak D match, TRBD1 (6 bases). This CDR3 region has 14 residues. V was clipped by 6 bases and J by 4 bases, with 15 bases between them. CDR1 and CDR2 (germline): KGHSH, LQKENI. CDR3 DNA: TGTGCCAGCTCGCTTCGGGACATCCGCTATGGCTACACCTTC. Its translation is CASSLRDIRYGYTF.

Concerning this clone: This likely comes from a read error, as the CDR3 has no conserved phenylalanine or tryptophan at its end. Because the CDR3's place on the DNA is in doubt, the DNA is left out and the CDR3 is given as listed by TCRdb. CDR3 amino acids: CASSDFPREPG. The chain recombines TRBV25-1 with TRBJ2-7; the D call in the table, TRBD1, was not verified against the DNA. The CDR3 length is 11 residues, termini included. The germline CDR1 and CDR2 sequences are MGHDK and SYGVNS.

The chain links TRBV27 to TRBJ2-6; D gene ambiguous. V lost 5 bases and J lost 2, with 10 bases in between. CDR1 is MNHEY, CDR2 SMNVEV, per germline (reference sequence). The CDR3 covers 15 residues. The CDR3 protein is CASSTRSAGANVLTF. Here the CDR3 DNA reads TGTGCCAGCAGTACCCGCTCGGCTGGGGCCAACGTCCTGACTTTC.

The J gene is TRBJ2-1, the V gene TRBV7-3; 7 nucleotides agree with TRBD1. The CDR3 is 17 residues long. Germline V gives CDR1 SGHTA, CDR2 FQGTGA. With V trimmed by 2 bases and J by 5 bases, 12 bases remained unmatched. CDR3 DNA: TGTGCCAGCAGCTTAGCCTCTTGGGGGCAGGGGGACAATGAGCAGTTCTTC. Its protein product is CASSLASWGQGDNEQFF.

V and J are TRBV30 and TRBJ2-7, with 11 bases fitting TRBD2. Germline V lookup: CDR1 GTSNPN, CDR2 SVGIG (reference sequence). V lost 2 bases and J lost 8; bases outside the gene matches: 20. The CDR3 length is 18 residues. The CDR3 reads CAWSKVVAGGPDRGKQYF. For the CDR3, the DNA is TGTGCCTGGAGTAAGGTGGTAGCGGGAGGGCCGGATCGGGGGAAGCAGTACTTC. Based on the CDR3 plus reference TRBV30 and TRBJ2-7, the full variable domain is SQTIHQWPATLVQPVGSPLSLECTVEGTSNPNLYWYRQAAGRGLQLLFYSVGIGQISSEVPQNLSASRPQDRQFILSSKKLLLSDSGFYLCAWSKVVAGGPDRGKQYFGPGTRLTVT.

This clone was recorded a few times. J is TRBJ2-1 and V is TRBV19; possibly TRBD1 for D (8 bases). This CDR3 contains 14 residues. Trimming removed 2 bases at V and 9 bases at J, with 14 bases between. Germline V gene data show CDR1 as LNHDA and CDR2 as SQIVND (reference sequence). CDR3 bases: TGTGCCAGTAGTATACAAGCGGGGACAGGTGAGCAGTTCTTC. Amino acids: CASSIQAGTGEQFF.

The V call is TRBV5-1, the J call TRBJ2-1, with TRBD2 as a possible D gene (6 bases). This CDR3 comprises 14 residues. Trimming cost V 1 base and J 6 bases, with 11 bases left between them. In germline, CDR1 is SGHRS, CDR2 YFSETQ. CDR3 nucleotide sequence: TGCGCCAGCAGCTTGTCTGGGGGGTTCAATGAGCAGTTCTTC. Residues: CASSLSGGFNEQFF.

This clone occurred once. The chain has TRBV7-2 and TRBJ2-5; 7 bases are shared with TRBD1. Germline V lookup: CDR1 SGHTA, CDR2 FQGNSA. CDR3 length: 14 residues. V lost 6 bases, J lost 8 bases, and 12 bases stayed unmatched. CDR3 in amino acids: CASRALGPGGTQYF. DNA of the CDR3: TGTGCCAGCAGAGCACTGGGACCAGGGGGAACCCAGTACTTC.

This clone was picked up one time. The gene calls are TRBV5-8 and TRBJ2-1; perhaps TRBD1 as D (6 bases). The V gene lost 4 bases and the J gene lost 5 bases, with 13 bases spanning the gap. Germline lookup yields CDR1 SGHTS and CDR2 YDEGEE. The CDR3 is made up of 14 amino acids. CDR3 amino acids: CASSNPGTHNEQFF. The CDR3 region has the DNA TGTGCCAGCAGCAACCCGGGGACACACAATGAGCAGTTCTTC.

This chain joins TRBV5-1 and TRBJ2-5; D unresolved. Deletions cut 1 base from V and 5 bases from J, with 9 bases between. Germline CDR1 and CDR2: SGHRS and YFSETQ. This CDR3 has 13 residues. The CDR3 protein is CASSLPGAETQYF. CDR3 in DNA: TGCGCCAGCAGCTTGCCCGGTGCGGAGACCCAGTACTTC.

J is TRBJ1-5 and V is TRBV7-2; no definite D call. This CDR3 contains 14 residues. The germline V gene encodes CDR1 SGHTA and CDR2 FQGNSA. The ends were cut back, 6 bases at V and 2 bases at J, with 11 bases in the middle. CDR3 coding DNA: TGTGCCAGCAGAGAGGGCGGGGGCAATCAGCCCCAGCATTTT. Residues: CASREGGGNQPQHF. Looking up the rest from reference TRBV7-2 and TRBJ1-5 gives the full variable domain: GAGVSQSPSNKVTEKGKDVELRCDPISGHTALYWYRQSLGQGLEFLIYFQGNSAPDKSGLPSDRFSAERTGGSVSTLTIQRTQQEDSAVYLCASREGGGNQPQHFGDGTRLSIL.

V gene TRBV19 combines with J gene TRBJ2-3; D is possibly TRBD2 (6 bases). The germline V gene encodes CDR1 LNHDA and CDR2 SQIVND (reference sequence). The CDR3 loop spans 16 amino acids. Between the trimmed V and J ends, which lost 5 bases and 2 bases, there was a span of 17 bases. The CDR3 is CASSPSGAEPTDTQYF. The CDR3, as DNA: TGTGCCAGTAGTCCTTCGGGAGCGGAACCCACAGATACGCAGTATTTT.